This TCR beta chain derives from a study of shared clonotypes between healthy human individuals. As regards this clone: Its specificity is not known.

Profiling relied on immunoSEQ multiplex PCR, and the TCRdb table lists in-frame clones only, not all of them. The profile shows about a million clones, about 80% of them singletons. The CDR3 is 15 amino acids. CDR1 and CDR2 from the germline V gene are MNHNY and SVGAGI (reference sequence). V lost 6 bases to trimming and J lost 6 bases; unmatched junction nucleotides: 11. Regarding the study as a whole: Only blood was sampled, and tissue TCR repertoires likely differ from blood ones. Estimated clonotype richness was generally higher in naive than memory subsets.

The sample consisted of memory CD4+ T cells sorted from blood. Subset meaning: CD45RA-negative fraction. V is TRBV6-6 and J is TRBJ2-7, with 10 bases fitting TRBD2. The clonotype was recovered from a man younger than 35 in good health. The DNA for the CDR3 is TGTGCCAGCAGCCAAGGGACTAGCGTTCTTCTCGAGCAGTACTTC. Translation gives CASSQGTSVLLEQYF.